This entry concerns a single T cell receptor (beta chain). The antigen is undetermined. This sample is part of a study of T cells in localized non-small cell lung cancer. Whole-study findings and limits: Of the top 100 tumor clones, median around 55 were in adjacent lung, 25 to 35 among its top 100. Only one tumor region was sequenced, so heterogeneity remains possible. Uninvolved nearby lung showed the greatest T cell clonality, exceeding that found in tumor. Higher T cell density in the blood was associated with longer overall survival, whereas higher adjacent-lung clonality associated with shorter survival.

Produced via immunoSEQ multiplex PCR; TCRdb's table is partial and in-frame only. The sample records roughly 28,000 clones, roughly 87% being singletons. This CDR3 spans 16 amino acids. After removal of 0 bases from V and 9 bases from J, the junction contained 9 bases not matched to a gene. CDR1 and CDR2 from the germline V gene are SGHRS and YFSETQ. This TCR derives from a male donor aged 60 or older with stage I lung adenocarcinoma. The chain uses TRBV5-1 and TRBJ1-6; 7 bases fit TRBD1. The specimen comprised peripheral blood, sampled before any cancer treatment. CDR3 sequence reads: CASSLVTGVVGSPLHF. The CDR3 coding sequence is TGCGCCAGCAGCTTGGTCACAGGGGTTGTCGGTTCACCCCTCCACTTT.